This T cell receptor (beta chain) was identified in a study of T cells expressing NK-cell markers. One entry per CDR3 protein, without DNA, is what TCRdb gives after re-calling the 5' RACE reads. Here the sample table reports 300,000 or so distinct CDR3 sequences. Study-wide findings and caveats: The share of CD8+ T cells held by dominant NKG2C+ clonotypes was about 1.0-7.5% in about 6 donors. Expanded clones of NKG2C+ T cells had an unclear HCMV specificity. These clonotypes additionally ranked first within the CD3+CD56-NKG2C+ fraction of several donors.

The CDR3 runs to 16 residues. Germline-derived CDR1 and CDR2 are MNHEY and SVGAGI. As concerns this clonotype: Its antigen is undetermined.

Material for sequencing was blood T cells: a sorted CD56 or NKG2C T cell subset, CD4+ or CD8+ T cells, or bulk PBMC T cells (not recorded which). V usage is TRBV6-5 and J usage is TRBJ2-1. The clonotype comes from a woman aged 18-70 years in good health. The CDR3 region is CASSYGKAGAYNEQFF.